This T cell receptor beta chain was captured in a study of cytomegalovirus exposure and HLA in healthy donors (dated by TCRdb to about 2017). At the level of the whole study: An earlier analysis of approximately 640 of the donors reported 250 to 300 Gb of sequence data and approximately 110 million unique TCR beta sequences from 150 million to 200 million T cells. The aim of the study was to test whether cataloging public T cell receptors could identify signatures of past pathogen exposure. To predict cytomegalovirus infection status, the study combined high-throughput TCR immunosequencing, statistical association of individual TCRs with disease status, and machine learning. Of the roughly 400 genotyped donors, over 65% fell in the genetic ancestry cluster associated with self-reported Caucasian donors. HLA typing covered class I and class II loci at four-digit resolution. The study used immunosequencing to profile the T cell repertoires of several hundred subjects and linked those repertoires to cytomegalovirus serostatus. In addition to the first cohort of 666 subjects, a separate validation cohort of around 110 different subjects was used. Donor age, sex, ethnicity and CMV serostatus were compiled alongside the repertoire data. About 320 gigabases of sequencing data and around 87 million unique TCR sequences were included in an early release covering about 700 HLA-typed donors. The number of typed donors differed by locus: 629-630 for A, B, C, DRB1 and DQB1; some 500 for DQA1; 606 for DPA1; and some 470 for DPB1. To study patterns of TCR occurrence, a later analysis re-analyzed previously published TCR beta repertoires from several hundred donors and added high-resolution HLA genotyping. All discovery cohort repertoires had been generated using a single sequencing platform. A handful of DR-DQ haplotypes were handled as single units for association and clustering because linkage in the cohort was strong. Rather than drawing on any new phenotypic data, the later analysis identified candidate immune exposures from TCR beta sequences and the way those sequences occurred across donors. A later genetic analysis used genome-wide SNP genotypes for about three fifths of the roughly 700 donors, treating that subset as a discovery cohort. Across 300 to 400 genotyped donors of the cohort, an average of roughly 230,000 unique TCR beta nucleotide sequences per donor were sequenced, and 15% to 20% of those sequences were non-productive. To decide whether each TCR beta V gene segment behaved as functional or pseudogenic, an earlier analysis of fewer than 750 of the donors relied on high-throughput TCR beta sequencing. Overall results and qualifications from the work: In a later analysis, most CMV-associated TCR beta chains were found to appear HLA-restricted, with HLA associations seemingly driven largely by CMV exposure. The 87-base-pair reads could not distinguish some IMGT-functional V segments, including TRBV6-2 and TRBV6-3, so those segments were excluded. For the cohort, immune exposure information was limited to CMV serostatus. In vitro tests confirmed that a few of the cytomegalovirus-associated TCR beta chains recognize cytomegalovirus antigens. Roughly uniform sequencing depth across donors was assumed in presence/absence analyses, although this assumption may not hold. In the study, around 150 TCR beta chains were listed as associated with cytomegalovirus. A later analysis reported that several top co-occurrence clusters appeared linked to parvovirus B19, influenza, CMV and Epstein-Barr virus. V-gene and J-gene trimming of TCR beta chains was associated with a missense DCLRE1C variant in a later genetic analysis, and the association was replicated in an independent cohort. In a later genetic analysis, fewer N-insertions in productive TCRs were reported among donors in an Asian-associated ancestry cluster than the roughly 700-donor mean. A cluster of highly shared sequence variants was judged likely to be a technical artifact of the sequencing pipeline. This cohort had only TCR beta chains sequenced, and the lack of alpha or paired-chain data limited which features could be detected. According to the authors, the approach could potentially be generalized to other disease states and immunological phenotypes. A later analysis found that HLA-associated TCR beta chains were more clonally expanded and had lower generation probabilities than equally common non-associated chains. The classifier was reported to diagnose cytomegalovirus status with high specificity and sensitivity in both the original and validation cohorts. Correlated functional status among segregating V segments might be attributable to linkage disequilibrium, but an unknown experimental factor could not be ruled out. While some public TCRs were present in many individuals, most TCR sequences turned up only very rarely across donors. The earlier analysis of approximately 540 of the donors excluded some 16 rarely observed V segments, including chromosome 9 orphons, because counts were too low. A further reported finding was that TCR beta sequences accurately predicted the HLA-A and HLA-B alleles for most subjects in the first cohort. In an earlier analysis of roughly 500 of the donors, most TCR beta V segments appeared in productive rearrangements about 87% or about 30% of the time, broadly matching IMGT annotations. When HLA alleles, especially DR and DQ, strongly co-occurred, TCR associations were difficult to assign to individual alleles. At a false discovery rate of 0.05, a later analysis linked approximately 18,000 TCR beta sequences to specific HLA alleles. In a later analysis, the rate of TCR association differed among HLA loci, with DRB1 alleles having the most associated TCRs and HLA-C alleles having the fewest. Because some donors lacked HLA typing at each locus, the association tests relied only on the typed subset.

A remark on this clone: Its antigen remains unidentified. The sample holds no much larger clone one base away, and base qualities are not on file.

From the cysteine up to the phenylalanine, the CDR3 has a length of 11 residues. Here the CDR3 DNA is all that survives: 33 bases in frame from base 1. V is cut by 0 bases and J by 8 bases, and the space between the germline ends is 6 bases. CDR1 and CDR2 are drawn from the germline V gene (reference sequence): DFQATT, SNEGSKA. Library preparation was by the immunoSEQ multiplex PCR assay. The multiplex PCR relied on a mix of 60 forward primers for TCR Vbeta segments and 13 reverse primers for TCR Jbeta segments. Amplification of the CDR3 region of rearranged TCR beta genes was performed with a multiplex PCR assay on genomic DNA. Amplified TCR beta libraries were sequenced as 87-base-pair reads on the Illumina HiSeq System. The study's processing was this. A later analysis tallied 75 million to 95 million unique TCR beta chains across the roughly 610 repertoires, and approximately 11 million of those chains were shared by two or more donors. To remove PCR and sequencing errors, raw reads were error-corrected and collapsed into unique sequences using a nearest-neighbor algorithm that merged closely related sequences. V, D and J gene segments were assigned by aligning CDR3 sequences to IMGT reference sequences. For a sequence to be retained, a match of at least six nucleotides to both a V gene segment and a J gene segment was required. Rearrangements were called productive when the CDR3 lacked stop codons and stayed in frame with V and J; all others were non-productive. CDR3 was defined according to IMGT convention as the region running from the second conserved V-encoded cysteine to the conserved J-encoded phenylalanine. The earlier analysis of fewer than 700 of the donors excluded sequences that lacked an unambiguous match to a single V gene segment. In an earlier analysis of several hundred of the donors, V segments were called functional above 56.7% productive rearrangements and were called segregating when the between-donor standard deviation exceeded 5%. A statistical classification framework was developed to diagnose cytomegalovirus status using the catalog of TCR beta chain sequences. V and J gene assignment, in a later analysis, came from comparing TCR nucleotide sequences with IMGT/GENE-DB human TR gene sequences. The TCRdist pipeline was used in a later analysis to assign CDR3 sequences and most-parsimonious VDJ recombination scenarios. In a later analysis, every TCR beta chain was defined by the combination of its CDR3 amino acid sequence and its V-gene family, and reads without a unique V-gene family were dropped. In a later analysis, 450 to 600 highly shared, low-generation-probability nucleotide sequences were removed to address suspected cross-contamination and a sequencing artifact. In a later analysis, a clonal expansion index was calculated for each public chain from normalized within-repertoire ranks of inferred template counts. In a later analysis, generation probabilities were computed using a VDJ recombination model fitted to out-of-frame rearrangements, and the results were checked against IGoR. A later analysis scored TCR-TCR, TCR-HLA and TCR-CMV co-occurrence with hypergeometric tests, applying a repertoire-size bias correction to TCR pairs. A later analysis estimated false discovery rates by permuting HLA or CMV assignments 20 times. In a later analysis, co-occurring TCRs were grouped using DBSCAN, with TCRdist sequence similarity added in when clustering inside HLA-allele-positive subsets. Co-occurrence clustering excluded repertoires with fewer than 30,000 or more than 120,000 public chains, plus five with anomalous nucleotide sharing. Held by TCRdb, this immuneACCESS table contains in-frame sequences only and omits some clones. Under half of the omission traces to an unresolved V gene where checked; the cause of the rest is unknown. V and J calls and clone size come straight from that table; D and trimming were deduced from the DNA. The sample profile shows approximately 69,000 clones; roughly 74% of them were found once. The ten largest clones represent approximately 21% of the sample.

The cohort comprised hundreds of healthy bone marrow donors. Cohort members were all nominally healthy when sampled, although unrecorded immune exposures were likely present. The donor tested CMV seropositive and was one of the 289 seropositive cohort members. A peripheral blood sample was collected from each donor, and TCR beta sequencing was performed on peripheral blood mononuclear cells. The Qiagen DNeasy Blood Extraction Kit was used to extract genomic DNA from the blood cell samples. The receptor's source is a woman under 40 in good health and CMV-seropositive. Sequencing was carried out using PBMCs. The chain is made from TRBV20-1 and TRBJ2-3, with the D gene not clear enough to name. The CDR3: CSARDRSTQYF. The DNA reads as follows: TGCAGTGCTAGAGATCGGAGTACGCAGTATTTT.